This is a list of T cell receptor beta chains from one sample in a study of T cells after yellow fever vaccination. TCRdb reanalysed the 5' RACE reads using MiXCR and keeps one entry per CDR3 protein. The sample has 100,000 to 150,000 distinct CDR3 sequences; around 9.8% are singletons. The sequences come from CD8+ T cells sorted from PBMCs, collected on the day of the yellow fever booster vaccination. These receptors all stem from a man younger than 30 who received the YFV17D yellow fever vaccine. Both conserved end residues are part of each CDR3. The order of the fields is J gene, V gene, clone size, D gene, CDR3 DNA, CDR3 protein. D genes are given only for firm matches. Part of the rows lack a size; the others show once, few, many or a class for expanded clones.

J: TRBJ2-1; V: TRBV5-1; size: many; D: TRBD2; DNA: TGCGCCAGCAGCTTGGTCGCGGGGGAGAACAATGAGCAGTTCTTC; CDR3: CASSLVAGENNEQFF
J: TRBJ1-4; V: TRBV4-3; size: NA; D: NA; DNA: TGCGCCAGCAGCCAAGAAGGGTCCAGTAAGGAAAAACTGTTTTTT; CDR3: CASSQEGSSKEKLFF
J: TRBJ1-2; V: TRBV27; size: many; D: NA; DNA: TGTGCCAGCAGTTTTACTGCCAGGGTCGGAAGTGGGTACTATGGCTACACCTTC; CDR3: CASSFTARVGSGYYGYTF
J: TRBJ2-1; V: TRBV6-5; size: NA; D: TRBD2; DNA: TGTGCCAGCAGTTCTAGCGGGGGGGCGGGCAATGAGCAGTTCTTC; CDR3: CASSSSGGAGNEQFF
J: TRBJ1-3; V: TRBV6-2/TRBV6-3; size: NA; D: TRBD1; DNA: TGTGCCAGCAGTTACTCGTACCCGGGACAGAGCTCTGGAAACACCATATATTTT; CDR3: CASSYSYPGQSSGNTIYF
J: TRBJ2-7; V: TRBV7-9; size: NA; D: NA; DNA: TGTGCCAGCAGCTTAGTAGTAGGACCCCTTACGACCTACGAGCAGTACTTC; CDR3: CASSLVVGPLTTYEQYF
J: TRBJ2-2; V: TRBV7-8; size: many; D: NA; DNA: TGTGCCAGCAGCTTATTTTCGAGGCCCAGTACCGGGGAGCTGTTTTTT; CDR3: CASSLFSRPSTGELFF
J: TRBJ2-1; V: TRBV9; size: medium-sized; D: TRBD2; DNA: TGTGCCAGCAGTGGGAGCGGGGGATACAATGAGCAGTTCTTC; CDR3: CASSGSGGYNEQFF
J: TRBJ2-5; V: TRBV7-3; size: few; D: NA; DNA: TGTGCCAGCAGCTTAATCGGCCGGGGGACCCAGTACTTC; CDR3: CASSLIGRGTQYF
J: TRBJ2-7; V: TRBV4-1; size: many; D: NA; DNA: TGCGCCAGCAGCCTCTCGGGCGACGCCTACGAGCAGTACTTC; CDR3: CASSLSGDAYEQYF
J: TRBJ2-3; V: TRBV7-9; size: few; D: NA; DNA: TGTGCCAGCAGCTTAAAGTTCGGGCAGTACACAGATACGCAGTATTTT; CDR3: CASSLKFGQYTDTQYF
J: TRBJ2-2; V: TRBV11-2; size: few; D: NA; DNA: TGTGCCAGCAGCTTAGGGCAGGGAGTAACCGGGGAGCTGTTTTTT; CDR3: CASSLGQGVTGELFF
J: TRBJ2-5; V: TRBV5-1; size: NA; D: NA; DNA: TGCGCCAGCAGCTTCGTTTGGACTGACGCAGCGCAGACCCAGTACTTC; CDR3: CASSFVWTDAAQTQYF
J: TRBJ2-1; V: TRBV25-1; size: once; D: TRBD2; DNA: TGTGCCAGCAGTGCCGATAGCGGGGGTAATGAGGAGTTCTTC; CDR3: CASSADSGGNEEFF
J: TRBJ1-5; V: TRBV28; size: many; D: TRBD1; DNA: TGTGCCAGCAGTACGGGACAGGGTAATAGCAATCAGCCCCAGCATTTT; CDR3: CASSTGQGNSNQPQHF
J: TRBJ2-1; V: TRBV20-1; size: many; D: NA; DNA: TGCAGTGCTAGAGATGTGGGGAGCTCCTACAATGAGCAGTTCTTC; CDR3: CSARDVGSSYNEQFF
J: TRBJ1-2; V: TRBV4-1; size: few; D: NA; DNA: TGCGCCAGCGGAGGGGTTAAGGGGAATGGCTACACCTTC; CDR3: CASGGVKGNGYTF
J: TRBJ2-5; V: TRBV7-9; size: many; D: NA; DNA: TGTGCCAGCAGCCCGCGGGACTCCCAAGAGACCCAGTACTTC; CDR3: CASSPRDSQETQYF
J: TRBJ2-5; V: TRBV13; size: many; D: NA; DNA: TGTGCCAGCAGCCCCTCCCCGGAGACCCAGTACTTC; CDR3: CASSPSPETQYF
J: TRBJ2-7; V: TRBV7-9; size: few; D: NA; DNA: TGTGCCAGCAGCCGCGCTGGGCAGGGAAGCTCCTACGAGCAGTACTTC; CDR3: CASSRAGQGSSYEQYF
J: TRBJ2-1; V: TRBV11-2; size: NA; D: TRBD2; DNA: TGTGCCAGCAGCTTGTTTAGCGGGGGGGACAATGAGCAGTTCTTC; CDR3: CASSLFSGGDNEQFF
J: TRBJ2-3; V: TRBV9; size: many; D: TRBD2; DNA: TGTGCCAGCAGCCCAGCGGGAACTCGCACAGATACGCAGTATTTT; CDR3: CASSPAGTRTDTQYF
J: TRBJ2-7; V: TRBV4-2; size: NA; D: NA; DNA: TGTGCCAGCAGCCAGGGGGGAGTCGGGGTCTACGAGCAGTACTTC; CDR3: CASSQGGVGVYEQYF
J: TRBJ1-2; V: TRBV7-6; size: NA; D: NA; DNA: TGTGCCAGCAGCTCCTCCCCACGGACAGAAATCTATGGCTACACCTTC; CDR3: CASSSSPRTEIYGYTF
J: TRBJ2-2; V: TRBV6-5; size: NA; D: NA; DNA: TGTGCCAGCAGTTACTTCCGGTCTACGGGGGACACCGGGGAGCTGTTTTTT; CDR3: CASSYFRSTGDTGELFF
J: TRBJ2-3; V: TRBV7-2; size: NA; D: NA; DNA: TGTGCCAGCAGCTGGAGACTAGTTCCACATACGCAGTATTTT; CDR3: CASSWRLVPHTQYF
J: TRBJ1-2; V: TRBV21-1; size: few; D: NA; DNA: TGTGCCAGCAGCGACCCCCTTAACTATGGCTACACCTTC; CDR3: CASSDPLNYGYTF
J: TRBJ2-2; V: TRBV4-1; size: NA; D: NA; DNA: TGCGCCAGCAGCCAGATAGGGGGAGGCGGGGAGCTGTTTTTT; CDR3: CASSQIGGGGELFF
J: TRBJ2-3; V: TRBV11-2; size: many; D: TRBD1; DNA: TGTGCCAGCAGCTTAGCGGGACAGGTGGCAGATACGCAGTATTTT; CDR3: CASSLAGQVADTQYF
J: TRBJ1-6; V: TRBV5-1; size: few; D: NA; DNA: TGCGCCAGCAGTCGACAGGACCGCTCCTATAATTCACCCCTCCACTTT; CDR3: CASSRQDRSYNSPLHF
J: TRBJ1-6; V: TRBV10-3; size: few; D: NA; DNA: TGTGCCATCAGTGATGGGCCGAGCTCCTATAATTCACCCCTCCACTTT; CDR3: CAISDGPSSYNSPLHF
J: TRBJ2-7; V: TRBV12-3/TRBV12-4; size: few; D: NA; DNA: TGTGCCAGCACCATGGGCGGCGCCGTGGACGAGCAGTACTTC; CDR3: CASTMGGAVDEQYF
J: TRBJ2-1; V: TRBV20-1; size: NA; D: NA; DNA: TGCAGTGCTAGCGGCTCACTAGCAGACGAGCAGTTCTTC; CDR3: CSASGSLADEQFF
J: TRBJ2-2; V: TRBV4-1; size: many; D: NA; DNA: TGCGCCAGCAGCCAAGAATGGGGGGGCCCCGGGGAGCTGTTTTTT; CDR3: CASSQEWGGPGELFF
J: TRBJ2-1; V: TRBV9; size: NA; D: NA; DNA: TGTGCCAGCAGCGTAGGGGACCCGAGCAACTATGAGCAGTTCTTC; CDR3: CASSVGDPSNYEQFF
J: TRBJ2-1; V: TRBV7-9; size: few; D: NA; DNA: TGTGCCAGCAGCTCTTCTGGTGGTTGGGGAGAAGGTGACAATGAGCAGTTCTTC; CDR3: CASSSSGGWGEGDNEQFF
J: TRBJ1-5; V: TRBV11-2; size: few; D: NA; DNA: TGTGCCAGCAGCTTGGGGACGGCTGGCAATCAGCCCCAGCATTTT; CDR3: CASSLGTAGNQPQHF
J: TRBJ2-7; V: TRBV10-2; size: few; D: TRBD1; DNA: TGCGCCAGCAGTGACCTACAGGGGGCCCTCTCCTACGAGCAGTACTTC; CDR3: CASSDLQGALSYEQYF
J: TRBJ2-5; V: TRBV6-2/TRBV6-3; size: many; D: NA; DNA: TGTGCCAGCAGTTACTCCCGGAGGCCTGGAGAGACCCAGTACTTC; CDR3: CASSYSRRPGETQYF
J: TRBJ2-7; V: TRBV20-1; size: few; D: TRBD1; DNA: TGCAGTGCTAGAGGGGACAGGGGTCTCTACGAGCAGTACTTC; CDR3: CSARGDRGLYEQYF
J: TRBJ2-3; V: TRBV9; size: NA; D: TRBD2; DNA: TGTGCCAGCAGCGTAGCTCAAGCGGGGGGGCCCTCTAGCACAGATACGCAGTATTTT; CDR3: CASSVAQAGGPSSTDTQYF
J: TRBJ2-7; V: TRBV7-9; size: NA; D: NA; DNA: TGTGCCAGCAGCCACCGAACGCAACTCTACGAGCAGTACTTC; CDR3: CASSHRTQLYEQYF
J: TRBJ2-7; V: TRBV4-1; size: few; D: NA; DNA: TGCGCCAGCAGCCCTACGGACGGATATAGAACCTACGAGCAGTACTTC; CDR3: CASSPTDGYRTYEQYF
J: TRBJ1-6; V: TRBV20-1; size: few; D: NA; DNA: TGCAGCGTCGACACCGTAGAGTATAATTCACCCCTCCACTTT; CDR3: CSVDTVEYNSPLHF
J: TRBJ2-3; V: TRBV7-3; size: NA; D: TRBD2; DNA: TGTGCCAGCAGCGTAGGCCCTTCTAGCGGGGGCGCCCGGGATACGCAGTATTTT; CDR3: CASSVGPSSGGARDTQYF
J: TRBJ2-3; V: TRBV28; size: NA; D: TRBD2; DNA: TGTGCCAGCAGACGCGGGGGGGGAATGGTGAGCACAGATACGCAGTATTTT; CDR3: CASRRGGGMVSTDTQYF
J: TRBJ2-3; V: TRBV9; size: few; D: TRBD2; DNA: TGTGCCAGCAGAGAGACTAGCGGATCCACAGATACGCAGTATTTT; CDR3: CASRETSGSTDTQYF
J: TRBJ2-4; V: TRBV7-6; size: NA; D: NA; DNA: TGTGCCAGCAGCCCAGTGGTAGGGCAGGACATTCAGTACTTC; CDR3: CASSPVVGQDIQYF
J: TRBJ2-7; V: TRBV5-6; size: many; D: NA; DNA: TGTGCCAGCAGCTCGACTCTCTACGAGCAGTACTTC; CDR3: CASSSTLYEQYF
J: TRBJ2-1; V: TRBV29-1; size: many; D: NA; DNA: TGCAGCGTCCGACCGGCTTACAATGAGCAGTTCTTC; CDR3: CSVRPAYNEQFF